This T cell receptor beta chain stems from a study of cytomegalovirus exposure and HLA in healthy donors. For the study at large: HLA-typed donors were the source of around 87 million unique TCRs, which an early data release held.

Trimming removed 2 bases from V and 5 bases from J, with 19 bases in between. The CDR3 extends over 16 amino acids. Germline V gene data show CDR1 as MNHEY and CDR2 as SVGAGI. PCR involved 60 Vbeta and 13 Jbeta primers. Using immunoSEQ multiplex PCR, the repertoire was profiled, and TCRdb retains in-frame clones only, with some absent. The sample has about 150,000 clones, around 77% seen once; the top ten hold approximately 6.9%. The sequence derives from a woman in her forties in good health and CMV-seropositive. The sequenced sample consisted of PBMCs. V is TRBV6-5 and J is TRBJ2-7, with D possibly matching TRBD1 (5 bases). The CDR3 region has the DNA TGTGCCAGCAGTTACCGACCGGGTCTTGGGGCCGACGAGCAGTACTTC. Translating it yields CASSYRPGLGADEQYF.